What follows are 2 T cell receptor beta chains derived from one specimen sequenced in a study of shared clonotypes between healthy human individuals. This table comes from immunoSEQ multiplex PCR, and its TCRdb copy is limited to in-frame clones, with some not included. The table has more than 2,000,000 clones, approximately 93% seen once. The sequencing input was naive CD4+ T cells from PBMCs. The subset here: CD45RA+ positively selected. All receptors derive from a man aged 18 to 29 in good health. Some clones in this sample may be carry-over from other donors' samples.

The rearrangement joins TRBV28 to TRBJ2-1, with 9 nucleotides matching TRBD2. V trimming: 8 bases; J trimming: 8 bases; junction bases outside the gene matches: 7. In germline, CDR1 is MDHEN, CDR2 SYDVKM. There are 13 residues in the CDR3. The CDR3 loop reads CASEIAGVHEQFF. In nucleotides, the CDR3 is TGTGCCAGCGAGATAGCGGGAGTGCATGAGCAGTTCTTC.

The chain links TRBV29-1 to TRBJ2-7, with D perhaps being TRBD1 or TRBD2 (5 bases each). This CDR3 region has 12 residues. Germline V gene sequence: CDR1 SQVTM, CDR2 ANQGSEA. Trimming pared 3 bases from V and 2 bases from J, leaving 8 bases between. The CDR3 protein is CSVDRGPYEQYF. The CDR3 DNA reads TGCAGCGTTGACCGGGGACCCTACGAGCAGTACTTC.